These 14 T cell receptor beta chains came from one sample sequenced in a study of cytomegalovirus exposure and HLA in healthy donors. Use of 60 Vbeta and 13 Jbeta primers characterized the PCR. Data came from immunoSEQ multiplex PCR; TCRdb stores just in-frame clones and leaves some out. This table has 180,000 or so clones, 80% appearing once. Sequencing used PBMCs. These receptors were taken from a woman aged 25 to 39 in good health and CMV-seronegative.

As concerns this clone: Different DNA sequences within this sample yield the same CDR3. CDR3 region: CASSQATGDNEQFF. The CDR3 region has the DNA TGTGCCAGCAGCCAAGCCACAGGGGATAATGAGCAGTTCTTC. The chain links TRBV4-2 to TRBJ2-1; 7 bases align to TRBD1. The length of the CDR3 is 14 residues. The germline CDR1 and CDR2 sequences are LGHNA and YNFKEQ. Trimming removed 1 base from V and 7 bases from J; junction bases left unmatched: 4.

V usage is TRBV5-1 and J usage is TRBJ2-5, with 8 positions matching TRBD2. This CDR3 comprises 15 residues. In germline, CDR1 is SGHRS, CDR2 YFSETQ. Trimming removed 0 bases from V and 1 base from J; junction bases left unmatched: 2. The CDR3 coding sequence is TGCGCCAGCAGCTTGGGCCGGGGGGGCCAAGAGACCCAGTACTTC. This sequence encodes CASSLGRGGQETQYF.

The rearrangement links TRBV27 to TRBJ1-5; the D is unclear. Trimming pared 2 bases from V and 0 bases from J, leaving 5 bases between. This CDR3 is 14 amino acids long. In germline, CDR1 is MNHEY, CDR2 SMNVEV (reference sequence). Here the CDR3 reads CASSLRDSNQPQHF. The CDR3, as DNA: TGTGCCAGCAGTTTACGGGATAGCAATCAGCCCCAGCATTTT.

J is TRBJ2-7 and V is TRBV19; 13 bases line up with TRBD2. The CDR3 length is 16 residues. Per germline, CDR1 LNHDA and CDR2 SQIVND (reference sequence). Trimming removed 4 bases from V and 7 bases from J; junction bases left unmatched: 10. CDR3 nucleotide sequence: TGTGCCAGTAGTAAGGGACTAGCGGGGACCACGCGGGAGCAGTACTTC. This codes for CASSKGLAGTTREQYF.

This chain uses TRBV5-1 with TRBJ2-1, with D perhaps TRBD2 (6 bases). CDR1 and CDR2 (germline): SGHRS, YFSETQ. The CDR3 totals 15 residues. The V gene lost 5 bases and the J gene lost 2 bases, with 14 bases spanning the gap. CDR3 region: CASSALSGAYNEQFF. CDR3 coding DNA: TGCGCCAGCAGTGCCCTTTCGGGGGCCTACAATGAGCAGTTCTTC.

CDR3 DNA: TGTGCCTGGAGTGCCCACCTCAGGGTTAATGGTTCACCCCTCCACTTT. This translates into CAWSAHLRVNGSPLHF. The rearrangement uses TRBV30 and TRBJ1-6; D is possibly TRBD1 (5 bases). The CDR3 sequence is 16 residues long. Germline CDR1 and CDR2: GTSNPN and SVGIG (reference sequence). Trimming removed 1 base at V and 9 bases at J, with 19 bases between.

The gene calls are TRBV7-2 and TRBJ2-1; D might be TRBD2 (6 bases). The CDR3 length is 15 residues. V shed 2 bases and J shed 10 bases, with 18 bases lying between them. CDR1 is SGHTA and CDR2 is FQGNSA in the germline V gene. CDR3 protein: CASSLIWGVGKEQFF. The CDR3 DNA is TGTGCCAGCAGCTTAATATGGGGGGTAGGGAAGGAGCAGTTCTTC.

The V and J genes are TRBV6-1 and TRBJ1-1; D is possibly TRBD1 (6 bases). Per germline, CDR1 MNHNS and CDR2 SASEGT. Trimming took 4 bases from V and 7 from J, leaving 16 bases between them. The CDR3 has 14 amino acids. This CDR3 is CASSAPGQKDEAFF. The DNA of the CDR3 is TGTGCCAGCAGTGCTCCGGGACAAAAGGATGAAGCTTTCTTT.

The chain links TRBV6-1 to TRBJ1-2; D is perhaps TRBD1 (5 bases). CDR1 is MNHNS, CDR2 SASEGT, per germline. Trimming cost V 4 bases and J 3 bases, with 15 bases left between them. The CDR3 is 15 residues long. CDR3 loop: CASSVGPQAHYGYTF. CDR3 nucleotides: TGTGCCAGCAGTGTAGGTCCACAGGCCCACTATGGCTACACCTTC.

V gene TRBV7-2 combines with J gene TRBJ2-7, with 9 bases fitting TRBD1. V shed 0 bases and J 4 bases; nucleotides not matched to a gene: 4. Germline CDR1 SGHTA, CDR2 FQGNSA. This CDR3 has 15 amino acids. As DNA, the CDR3 is TGTGCCAGCAGCTTAGCCGGGACAGGGCAGTACGAGCAGTACTTC. It yields the protein CASSLAGTGQYEQYF.

CDR3 coding DNA: TGTGCCTGGAGTACCACGGGAGATTCACCCCTCCACTTT. Translating gives CAWSTTGDSPLHF. The V call is TRBV30, the J call TRBJ1-6; D remains ambiguous. In germline, CDR1 is GTSNPN, CDR2 SVGIG (reference sequence). The CDR3 extends over 13 amino acids. Trimming took 2 bases from V and 8 from J, leaving 10 bases between them.

The CDR3 loop is CASSERGSGVAGETQYF. The CDR3 DNA reads as TGTGCCAGCAGTGAAAGGGGGAGCGGGGTGGCGGGAGAGACCCAGTACTTC. This rearrangement joins TRBV6-1 to TRBJ2-5; D is possibly TRBD2 (7 bases). Germline loops: CDR1 MNHNS, CDR2 SASEGT. The ends were cut back, 2 bases at V and 4 bases at J, with 20 bases in the middle. The CDR3 covers 17 residues.

This chain joins TRBV9 and TRBJ2-7, with D perhaps matching TRBD2 (6 bases). Germline lookup yields CDR1 SGDLS and CDR2 YYNGEE. The length of the CDR3 is 18 residues. With 3 bases removed from V and 0 bases from J, the gap between germline ends came to 22 bases. The CDR3 coding sequence is TGTGCCAGCAGCGGGAACCGACGAGGAGGGGCCTTCTCCTACGAGCAGTACTTC. This encodes CASSGNRRGGAFSYEQYF.

The rearrangement joins TRBV6-6 to TRBJ1-2, with D perhaps matching TRBD1 (6 bases). This CDR3 is built from 16 residues. Germline V gene data show CDR1 as MNHNY and CDR2 as SVGAGI (reference sequence). Between the trimmed V and J ends, which lost 2 bases and 2 bases, there was a span of 15 bases. The CDR3 nucleotides read TGTGCCAGCAGTTACCCCGGGGGGGGGCGGAACTATGGCTACACCTTC. Translating gives CASSYPGGGRNYGYTF.